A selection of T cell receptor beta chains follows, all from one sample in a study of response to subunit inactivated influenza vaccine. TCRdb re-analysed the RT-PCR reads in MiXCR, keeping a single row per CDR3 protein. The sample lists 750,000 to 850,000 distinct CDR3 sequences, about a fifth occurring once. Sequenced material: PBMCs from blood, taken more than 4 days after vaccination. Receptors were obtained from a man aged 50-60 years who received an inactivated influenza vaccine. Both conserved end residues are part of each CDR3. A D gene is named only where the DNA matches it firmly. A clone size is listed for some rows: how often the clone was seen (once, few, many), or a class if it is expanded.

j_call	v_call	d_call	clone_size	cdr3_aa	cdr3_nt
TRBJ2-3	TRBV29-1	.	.	CSVLRSCTDTQYF	TGCAGCGTTCTCAGGTCTTGCACAGATACGCAGTATTTT
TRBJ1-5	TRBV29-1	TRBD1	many	CSVGGTGNNQPQHF	TGCAGCGTTGGAGGGACAGGGAACAATCAGCCCCAGCATTTT
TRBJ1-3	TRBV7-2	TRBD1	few	CASSPRYGQGSGNTIYF	TGTGCCAGCAGCCCAAGATACGGACAGGGCTCTGGAAACACCATATATTTT
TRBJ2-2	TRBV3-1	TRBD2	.	CASSPTSERNTGELFF	TGTGCCAGCAGCCCCACTAGCGAACGGAACACCGGGGAGCTGTTTTTT
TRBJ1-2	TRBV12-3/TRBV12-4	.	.	CASSSSGYYGYTF	TGTGCCAGCAGTTCTTCAGGGTACTATGGCTACACCTTC
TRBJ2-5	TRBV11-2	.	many	CASSLWGKETQYF	TGTGCCAGCAGCTTATGGGGGAAAGAGACCCAGTACTTC
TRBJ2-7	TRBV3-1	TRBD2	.	CASSYTSGNSYEQYF	TGTGCCAGCAGCTACACTAGCGGGAACTCCTACGAGCAGTACTTC
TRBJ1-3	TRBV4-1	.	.	CASSQEGGQGNTIYF	TGCGCCAGCAGCCAAGAAGGGGGGCAAGGAAACACCATATATTTT
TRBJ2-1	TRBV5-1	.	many	CASSQDSSNEQFF	TGCGCCAGCAGCCAGGACTCGTCCAATGAGCAGTTCTTC
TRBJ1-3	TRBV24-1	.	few	CATSGSSGNTIYF	TGTGCCACCTCTGGGAGCTCTGGAAACACCATATATTTT
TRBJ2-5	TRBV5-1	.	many	CASSLARTQETQYF	TGCGCCAGCAGCTTGGCGCGTACCCAAGAGACCCAGTACTTC
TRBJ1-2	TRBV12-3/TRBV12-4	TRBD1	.	CASTRDRASYGYTF	TGTGCCAGCACCAGGGACAGGGCGAGCTATGGCTACACCTTC
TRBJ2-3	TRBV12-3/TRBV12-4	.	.	CASSQSLGADTQYF	TGTGCCAGCAGTCAAAGCCTAGGAGCAGATACGCAGTATTTT
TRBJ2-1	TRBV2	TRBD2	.	CASGGLAGYNEQFF	TGTGCCAGCGGGGGACTAGCGGGATACAATGAGCAGTTCTTC
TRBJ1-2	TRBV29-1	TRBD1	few	CSGGSTGWGYTF	TGCAGCGGTGGGTCGACAGGGTGGGGCTACACCTTC
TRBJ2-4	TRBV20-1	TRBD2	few	CSARDAAGVGIQYF	TGCAGTGCTAGAGATGCGGCGGGGGTAGGCATTCAGTACTTC
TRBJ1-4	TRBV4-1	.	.	CASSQVRVEILFF	TGCGCCAGCAGCCAAGTTCGGGTTGAAATACTGTTTTTT
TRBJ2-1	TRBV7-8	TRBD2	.	CASSPRTSGRDEQFF	TGTGCCAGCAGCCCCCGGACTAGCGGGAGAGATGAGCAGTTCTTC
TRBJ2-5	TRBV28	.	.	CASSTGPQTQYF	TGTGCCAGCAGCACCGGCCCGCAGACCCAGTACTTC
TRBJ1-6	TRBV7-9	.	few	CASSRGTPNSPLHF	TGTGCCAGCAGCCGCGGGACGCCCAATTCACCCCTCCACTTT
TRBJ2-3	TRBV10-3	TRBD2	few	CAISESASGYSTDTQYF	TGTGCCATCAGTGAGTCGGCTAGCGGGTACAGCACAGATACGCAGTATTTT
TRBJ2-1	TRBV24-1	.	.	CATSDQPRDQQFF	TGTGCCACCAGTGATCAACCCCGGGACCAGCAGTTCTTC
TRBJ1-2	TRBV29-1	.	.	CSVEAVMPPGSF	TGCAGCGTTGAAGCGGTAATGCCTCCCGGGTCTTTC
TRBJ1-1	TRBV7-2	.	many	CASQTQGVDTEAFF	TGTGCCAGCCAAACACAGGGTGTCGACACTGAAGCTTTCTTT
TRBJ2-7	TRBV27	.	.	CASSLLPSGTEAYEQYF	TGTGCCAGCAGTTTGTTGCCTTCCGGGACTGAAGCCTACGAGCAGTACTTC
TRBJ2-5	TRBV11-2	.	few	CASSPMGAETQYF	TGTGCCAGCAGCCCTATGGGTGCGGAGACCCAGTACTTC
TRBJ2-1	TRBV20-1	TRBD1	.	CSCTSTGTGYHNEQFF	TGCAGTTGTACAAGTACCGGGACAGGTTACCACAATGAGCAGTTCTTC
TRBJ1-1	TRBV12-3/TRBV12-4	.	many	CASSLSSGSTEAFF	TGTGCCAGCAGTTTATCGTCGGGGTCCACTGAAGCTTTCTTT
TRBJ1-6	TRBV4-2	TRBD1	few	CASSQQGAGSPLHF	TGTGCCAGCAGCCAGCAGGGGGCCGGTTCACCCCTCCACTTT
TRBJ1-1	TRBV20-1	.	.	CSANKATDTEAFF	TGCAGTGCTAACAAGGCTACAGACACTGAAGCTTTCTTT
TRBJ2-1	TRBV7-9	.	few	CASRYGSGWFF	TGTGCCAGCAGATACGGTAGTGGGTGGTTCTTC
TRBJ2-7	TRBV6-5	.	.	CASSYMGGREQYF	TGTGCCAGCAGTTACATGGGGGGCCGCGAGCAGTACTTC
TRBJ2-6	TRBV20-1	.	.	CSASKDSGANVLTF	TGCAGTGCTAGTAAGGATAGTGGGGCCAACGTCCTGACTTTC
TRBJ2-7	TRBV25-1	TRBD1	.	CASMQLRGRRQYF	TGTGCCAGCATGCAGTTAAGGGGGCGGCGGCAGTACTTC
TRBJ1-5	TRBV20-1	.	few	CSARDVAEPQHF	TGCAGTGCTAGAGACGTAGCGGAGCCCCAGCATTTT
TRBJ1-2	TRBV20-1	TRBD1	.	CSGIPAGTDGYTF	TGCAGTGGTATACCCGCTGGGACAGATGGCTACACCTTC
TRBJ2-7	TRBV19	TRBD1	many	CASSPDRGIYEQYF	TGTGCCAGTAGCCCGGACAGGGGGATATACGAGCAGTACTTC
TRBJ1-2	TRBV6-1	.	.	CASRLTSNYGYTF	TGTGCCAGCAGGCTGACAAGCAACTATGGCTACACCTTC
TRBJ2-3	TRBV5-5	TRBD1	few	CASSSMPGQGRDTQYF	TGTGCCAGCAGCTCAATGCCGGGACAGGGGAGAGATACGCAGTATTTT
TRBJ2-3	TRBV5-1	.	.	CASSSVQDTDTQYF	TGCGCCAGCAGCTCGGTACAGGACACAGATACGCAGTATTTT
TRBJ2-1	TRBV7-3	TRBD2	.	CASSMGGKDEQFF	TGTGCCAGCAGTATGGGAGGGAAGGATGAGCAGTTCTTC
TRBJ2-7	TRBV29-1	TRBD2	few	CSVELGASGRLRGEQYF	TGCAGCGTTGAGCTTGGGGCTAGCGGGCGGCTACGAGGCGAGCAGTACTTC
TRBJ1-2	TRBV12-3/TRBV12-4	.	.	CASTLPGYGYTF	TGTGCCAGCACACTTCCCGGCTATGGCTACACCTTC